This section outlines one T cell receptor (beta chain) sequence together with its context. Its antigen is still unknown. Only in-frame clones appear in the TCRdb table, and some are missing; sequencing was by immunoSEQ multiplex PCR. The sample includes 20,000 to 25,000 clones, nearly 97% of them seen just once. Germline loops: CDR1 SEHNR, CDR2 FQNEAQ (reference sequence). The CDR3 extends over 14 amino acids. The junction had 3 bases not matched to a gene; V was cut back by 5 bases and J by 2 bases. This entry comes from a study of T cells in tuberculosis. Findings and limits, study-wide: The TCR-beta difference was not significant; alpha differences partly reflected length. Active tuberculosis cases were adults; controls were adolescents.

The sample taken for sequencing was PBMCs. The chain carries TRBV7-9 and TRBJ2-3; TRBD2 agrees at 8 bases. The source is a donor aged 5-35 years with latent tuberculosis or without tuberculosis infection. In DNA, the CDR3 is TGTGCCAGCAGCCGGGGGGGCGTCACAGATACGCAGTATTTT. This translates into CASSRGGVTDTQYF.